A selection of T cell receptor beta chains follows, all from one sample in a study of T cells expressing NK-cell markers. TCRdb re-analyzed the 5' RACE reads; it lists each CDR3 protein once, without DNA. This table holds about 380,000 distinct CDR3 sequences. The source material was blood T cells: a sorted CD56 or NKG2C T cell subset, CD4+ or CD8+ T cells, or bulk PBMC T cells (not recorded which). These receptors came from a man aged 18 to 69 in good health. The CDR3 runs from the conserved cysteine through the conserved F or W. Fields, in order: J gene, V gene, CDR3 protein.

>TRBJ1-4|TRBV12-3/TRBV12-4
CATRWGRRQGEKLFF
>TRBJ2-1|TRBV20-1
CSATRTGQNEQFF
>TRBJ2-2|TRBV19
CASSGNRGAGELFF
>TRBJ1-1|TRBV7-2
CASSPRVLKNTEAFF
>TRBJ2-3|TRBV3-1
CASSHTGTSLDTQYF
>TRBJ2-3|TRBV10-3
CAIRSPAADTQYF
>TRBJ1-1|TRBV20-1
CSARDLTPSTEAFF
>TRBJ1-6|TRBV6-1
CASSELGRSPLHF
>TRBJ2-7|TRBV5-1
CASSNAAGGGTYEQYF
>TRBJ2-4|TRBV5-1
CASSLSRTSGGKENIQYF
>TRBJ2-7|TRBV18
CASSPPGLRPTYEQYF
>TRBJ1-6|TRBV28
CASSPQIYSPLHF
>TRBJ1-1|TRBV6-5
CASSYTPRQGGNTEAFF
>TRBJ2-2|TRBV7-8
CASSLGGGADGGELFF
>TRBJ2-1|TRBV3-1
CASSHPRGGGVYEQFF
>TRBJ2-6|TRBV2
CASQGGASGANVLTF
>TRBJ2-3|TRBV5-4
CASSHSGLANTDTQYF
>TRBJ2-7|TRBV18
CASSPGEKSYEQYF
>TRBJ2-5|TRBV12-5
CASGLDPGVLKETQYF
>TRBJ1-1|TRBV29-1
CSARRGQLNTEAFF
>TRBJ2-5|TRBV7-8
CASSPRRETSGGALETQYF
>TRBJ2-1|TRBV6-2/TRBV6-3
CASSYLAYNEQFF
>TRBJ2-2|TRBV20-1
CSASRGGVGELFF
>TRBJ1-2|TRBV6-1
CASRPGGSVYGYTF
>TRBJ1-5|TRBV6-5
CASSSKIPSNQPQHF
>TRBJ1-2|TRBV6-1
CASSLERGRRPYGYTF
>TRBJ1-1|TRBV28
CASSFLWATEAFF
>TRBJ1-2|TRBV12-3/TRBV12-4
CASSENNYGYTF
>TRBJ1-5|TRBV20-1
CSALHRVQPQHF
>TRBJ1-1|TRBV5-1
CASSLVGQKPNTEAFF
>TRBJ1-4|TRBV6-5
CASRAQRGRREKLFF
>TRBJ1-5|TRBV2
CASRQDRGGQPQHF
>TRBJ2-4|TRBV5-1
CASSVTSGGGGKNIQYF
>TRBJ2-1|TRBV5-5
CASSFETGGSGQFF
>TRBJ2-5|TRBV11-2
CASSPRTGGAKTQYF
>TRBJ2-1|TRBV20-1
CSARAKLTKGLVFYNEQFF
>TRBJ2-7|TRBV5-1
CASRRTAGTSGGNEQYF
>TRBJ2-7|TRBV20-1
CSAAESPDDTYEQYF
>TRBJ2-2|TRBV9
CASTRDRGRGELFF
>TRBJ2-1|TRBV5-1
CASSFGLADLGRYNEQFF
>TRBJ2-1|TRBV6-1
CASSDVGQGRDEQFF
>TRBJ1-2|TRBV28
CASSKTGTGGNYGYTF
>TRBJ2-3|TRBV15
CATREGRGSIADTQYF
>TRBJ1-5|TRBV7-2
CASSGRDRGHRQPQHF
>TRBJ1-2|TRBV18
CASSRSSGLDGYTF
>TRBJ1-3|TRBV28
CASTTGSSGNTIYF
>TRBJ2-3|TRBV20-1
CSAEISGSTDTQYF
>TRBJ1-3|TRBV7-8
CASSLAVDSGNTIYF
>TRBJ1-4|TRBV18
CASSPSSPAPDEKLFF
>TRBJ2-7|TRBV19
CAVPPFHEQYF
>TRBJ2-3|TRBV7-9
CASSSLTDTQYF
>TRBJ2-7|TRBV20-1
CSAETGTSSFEQYF
>TRBJ2-3|TRBV11-2
CASSLLAVPTDTQYF
>TRBJ1-5|TRBV27
CASSGIGRNQPQHF
>TRBJ2-7|TRBV25-1
CASSEYRGPIYEQYF